This note documents a single T cell receptor (beta chain) sequence. The CDR3 is made up of 13 amino acids. With 4 bases removed from V and 5 bases from J, the gap between germline ends came to 9 bases. The germline V gene encodes CDR1 MNHEY and CDR2 SMNVEV (reference sequence). The data are from a study of blood T cell repertoires in COVID-19. Sequenced by immunoSEQ multiplex PCR; TCRdb stores in-frame clones only, minus some. Of fewer than 250,000 clones listed, 75% to 85% were seen once; the top ten hold 17%. Individuals drawn from 24 US areas were roughly 18 to 95 years old. Allocation to cohorts depended on clinical history reported by the participants.

This rearrangement joins TRBV27 to TRBJ1-5, with TRBD1 as a possible D gene (5 bases). This sequence originates from a woman aged 45 to 65 with acute COVID-19. Source material: PBMCs or T cells enriched from blood (not recorded which). The CDR3: CASSYGGHQPQHF. The CDR3 bases are TGTGCCAGCAGTTACGGGGGTCATCAGCCCCAGCATTTT.